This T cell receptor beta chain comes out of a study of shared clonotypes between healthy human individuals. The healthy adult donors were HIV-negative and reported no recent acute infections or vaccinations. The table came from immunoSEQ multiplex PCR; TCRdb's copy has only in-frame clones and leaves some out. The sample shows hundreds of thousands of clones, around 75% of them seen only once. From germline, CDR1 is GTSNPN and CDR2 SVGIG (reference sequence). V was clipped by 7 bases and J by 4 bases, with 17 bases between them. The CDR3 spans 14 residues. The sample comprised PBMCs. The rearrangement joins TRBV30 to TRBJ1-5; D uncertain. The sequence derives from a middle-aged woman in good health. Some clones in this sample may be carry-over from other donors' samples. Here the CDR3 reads CAYSSSTRNQPQHF. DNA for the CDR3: TGTGCCTACAGTTCCAGCACCCGAAATCAGCCCCAGCATTTT.